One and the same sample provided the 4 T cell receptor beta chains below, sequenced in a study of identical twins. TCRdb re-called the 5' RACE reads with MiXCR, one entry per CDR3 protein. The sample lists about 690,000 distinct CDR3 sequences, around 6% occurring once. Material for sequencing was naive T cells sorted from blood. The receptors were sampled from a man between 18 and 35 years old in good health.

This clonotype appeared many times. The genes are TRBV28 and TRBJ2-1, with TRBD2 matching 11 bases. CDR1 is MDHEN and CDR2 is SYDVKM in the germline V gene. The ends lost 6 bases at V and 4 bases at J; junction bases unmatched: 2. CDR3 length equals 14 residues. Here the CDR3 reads CASRGTSGYNEQFF. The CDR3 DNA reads TGTGCCAGCAGGGGGACTAGCGGTTACAATGAGCAGTTCTTC.

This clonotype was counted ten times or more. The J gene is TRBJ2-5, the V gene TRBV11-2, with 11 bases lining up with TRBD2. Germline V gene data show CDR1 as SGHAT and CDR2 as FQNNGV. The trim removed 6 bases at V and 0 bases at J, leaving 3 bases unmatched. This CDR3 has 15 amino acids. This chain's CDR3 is CASRRLAGYQETQYF. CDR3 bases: TGTGCCAGCAGAAGACTAGCGGGGTACCAAGAGACCCAGTACTTC.

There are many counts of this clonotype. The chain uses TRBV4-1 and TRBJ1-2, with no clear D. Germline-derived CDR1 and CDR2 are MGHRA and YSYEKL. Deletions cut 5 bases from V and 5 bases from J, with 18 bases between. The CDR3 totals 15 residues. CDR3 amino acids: CASSSGRTTRYGYTF. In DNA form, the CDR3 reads TGCGCCAGCAGCTCGGGCCGTACAACCCGTTATGGCTACACCTTC.

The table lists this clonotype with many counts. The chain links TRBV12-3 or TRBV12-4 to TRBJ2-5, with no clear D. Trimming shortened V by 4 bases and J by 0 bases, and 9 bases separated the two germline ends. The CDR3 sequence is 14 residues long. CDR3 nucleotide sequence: TGTGCCAGCAGTTATAGCTGGGACCAAGAGACCCAGTACTTC. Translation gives CASSYSWDQETQYF.